This is a list of T cell receptor beta chains from one sample in a study of CD8 T cells in ankylosing spondylitis. TCRdb re-called the 5' RACE reads through MiXCR, storing one row per CDR3 protein. The sample records tens of thousands of distinct CDR3 sequences, around 30% being singletons. The material sequenced was blood, either unsorted or a sorted T cell fraction (not recorded which). All receptors come from a male donor with ankylosing spondylitis or in good health (not recorded which). Both conserved end residues are part of each CDR3. D genes are given only for firm matches. Size tells how often a clone was seen (once, few, many) or the class of an expanded clone, and some rows leave it out.

J | V | D | size | DNA | CDR3
TRBJ2-1 | TRBV5-6 | TRBD2 | few | TGTGCCAGCGGAATGGGACTAGCGGGATACAATGAGCAGTTCTTC | CASGMGLAGYNEQFF
TRBJ1-5 | TRBV20-1 | TRBD1 | NA | TGCAGTGCTCCTACCGGGACAGGGCTAAGGAATCAGCCCCAGCATTTT | CSAPTGTGLRNQPQHF
TRBJ2-1 | TRBV12-5 | TRBD1 | NA | TGTGCTAGTGGTTTGACCGGGACAGGAGATTACAATGAGCAGTTCTTC | CASGLTGTGDYNEQFF
TRBJ2-7 | TRBV5-1 | TRBD2 | NA | TGCGCCAGCAGACCCACTAGCGGGAGTCCCGACGAGCAGTACTTC | CASRPTSGSPDEQYF
TRBJ1-1 | TRBV7-9 | NA | NA | TGTGCCAGCAGCTTAATGCAGGGTCACACTGAAGCTTTCTTT | CASSLMQGHTEAFF
TRBJ2-1 | TRBV11-1 | NA | few | TGTGCCAGCAGCTTTGGTCGGGCGGAGTCATACAATGAGCAGTTCTTC | CASSFGRAESYNEQFF
TRBJ1-1 | TRBV15 | NA | NA | TGTGCCACCAGCCCAGATGTGGGGTCAGGGAGGAAAGCTTTCTTT | CATSPDVGSGRKAFF
TRBJ2-5 | TRBV5-1 | TRBD1 | few | TGCGCCAGCAGCTCCCGACAGGGCTTGGAGACCCAGTACTTC | CASSSRQGLETQYF
TRBJ1-2 | TRBV2 | NA | few | TGTGCCAGCAGTGAAGTTAAGGGCGGTGGCTACACCTTC | CASSEVKGGGYTF
TRBJ2-1 | TRBV7-9 | NA | NA | TGTGCCAGCAGCTCAACATGGACCGGGGACGGGAACAATGAGCAGTTCTTC | CASSSTWTGDGNNEQFF
TRBJ2-5 | TRBV5-1 | NA | few | TGCGCCAGCAGCTTGGGACGGGGTCATGAAGAGACCCAGTACTTC | CASSLGRGHEETQYF
TRBJ2-5 | TRBV12-3/TRBV12-4 | NA | few | TGTGCCAGCAGTTTTAGGGGGGAGACCCAGTACTTC | CASSFRGETQYF
TRBJ2-7 | TRBV5-1 | NA | few | TGCGCCAGCAGCCCACCCGGCTCCTACGAGCAGTACTTC | CASSPPGSYEQYF
TRBJ1-1 | TRBV2 | NA | many | TGTGCCAGCATGCAAGGTTCAGACGCTGAAGCTTTCTTT | CASMQGSDAEAFF
TRBJ1-1 | TRBV7-9 | NA | NA | TGTGCCAGCAGCTTTTTACGGAACACTGAAGCTTTCTTT | CASSFLRNTEAFF
TRBJ2-6 | TRBV7-3 | NA | many | TGTGCCAGCAGCTCTGGCAACAGGGTGCCCTCTGGGGCCAACGTCCTGACTTTC | CASSSGNRVPSGANVLTF
TRBJ1-1 | TRBV20-1 | NA | NA | TGCAGTGCTAGTTCTTACTTGGAGTTGAACACTGAAGCTTTCTTT | CSASSYLELNTEAFF
TRBJ2-4 | TRBV5-1 | NA | NA | TGCGCCAGCAGCTTGCAGATTAGCGGAAACATTCAGTACTTC | CASSLQISGNIQYF
TRBJ2-1 | TRBV5-1 | NA | NA | TGCGCCAGCCTTAGCCCTTACAATGAGCAGTTCTTC | CASLSPYNEQFF
TRBJ2-7 | TRBV2 | NA | NA | TGTGCCAGCAGGGTAGACTCCCTTCAGTACGAGCAGTACTTC | CASRVDSLQYEQYF
TRBJ2-5 | TRBV20-1 | NA | NA | TGCAGTGCTAGAGATCTTCCCAGCGGCATGGCAGGGGAGACCCAGTACTTC | CSARDLPSGMAGETQYF
TRBJ2-7 | TRBV5-1 | TRBD1 | NA | TGCGCCAGCAGCTTGGATGGGACAGGGAACAACGAGCAGTACTTC | CASSLDGTGNNEQYF
TRBJ2-1 | TRBV6-1 | NA | NA | TGTGCCAGCAGCAAAAACAGGGGAGGTGAGCAGTTCTTC | CASSKNRGGEQFF
TRBJ1-4 | TRBV7-9 | NA | NA | TGTGCCAGCAGCTTTTATCTTGGTACGAAGGAAAAACTGTTTTTT | CASSFYLGTKEKLFF
TRBJ1-1 | TRBV29-1 | NA | NA | TGCAGCGCAAAGGACACTGAAGCTTTCTTT | CSAKDTEAFF
TRBJ1-5 | TRBV20-1 | NA | few | TGCAGTGCTAGGGCGGAAGGCAATCAGCCCCAGCATTTT | CSARAEGNQPQHF
TRBJ2-1 | TRBV11-2 | NA | many | TGTGCCAGCAGTCCCGGGCCAAGCTCCTACAATGAGCAGTTCTTC | CASSPGPSSYNEQFF
TRBJ2-5 | TRBV12-3/TRBV12-4 | NA | NA | TGTGCCAGCACCCTGGGTGCTGTAGGAAAACAAGAGACCCAGTACTTC | CASTLGAVGKQETQYF
TRBJ1-3 | TRBV18 | TRBD1 | few | TGTGCCAGCTCATCGGGACAGCCCTTCTCTGGAAACACCATATATTTT | CASSSGQPFSGNTIYF
TRBJ2-1 | TRBV12-3/TRBV12-4 | NA | few | TGTGCCAGCACCCCGGGGTACAATGAGCAGTTCTTC | CASTPGYNEQFF
TRBJ1-3 | TRBV5-1 | NA | NA | TGCGCCAGCAGCCGGGGGGACGGAAACACCATATATTTT | CASSRGDGNTIYF
TRBJ2-2 | TRBV29-1 | NA | few | TGCAGCGTGGCCGACACAGGCAGCACCGGGGAGCTGTTTTTT | CSVADTGSTGELFF
TRBJ2-3 | TRBV5-1 | TRBD1 | few | TGCGCCAGCAGCGGGACAGGGGGCTACACAGATACGCAGTATTTT | CASSGTGGYTDTQYF
TRBJ2-4 | TRBV9 | NA | few | TGTGCCAGCAGCGTAGGAGGATCTGTCGCCAAAAACATTCAGTACTTC | CASSVGGSVAKNIQYF
TRBJ2-1 | TRBV29-1 | TRBD1 | many | TGCAGCGCCGCCGGGACAGCGGACTACAATGAGCAGTTCTTC | CSAAGTADYNEQFF
TRBJ2-2 | TRBV5-1 | TRBD2 | few | TGCGCCAGCAGCTTGGCCAACGGGAGGGCCGTAAACACCGGGGAGCTGTTTTTT | CASSLANGRAVNTGELFF